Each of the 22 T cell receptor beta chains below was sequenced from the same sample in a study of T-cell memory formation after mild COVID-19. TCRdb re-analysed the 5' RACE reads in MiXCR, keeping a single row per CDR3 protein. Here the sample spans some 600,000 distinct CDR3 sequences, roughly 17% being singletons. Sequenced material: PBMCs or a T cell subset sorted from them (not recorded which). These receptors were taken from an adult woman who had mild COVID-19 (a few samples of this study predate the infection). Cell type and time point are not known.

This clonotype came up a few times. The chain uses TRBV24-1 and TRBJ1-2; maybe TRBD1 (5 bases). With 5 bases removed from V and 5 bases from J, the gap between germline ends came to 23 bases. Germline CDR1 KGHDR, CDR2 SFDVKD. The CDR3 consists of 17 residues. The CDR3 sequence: CATSGSGDLYLNYGYTF. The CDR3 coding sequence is TGTGCCACCAGTGGATCGGGGGACCTTTACCTAAATTATGGCTACACCTTC.

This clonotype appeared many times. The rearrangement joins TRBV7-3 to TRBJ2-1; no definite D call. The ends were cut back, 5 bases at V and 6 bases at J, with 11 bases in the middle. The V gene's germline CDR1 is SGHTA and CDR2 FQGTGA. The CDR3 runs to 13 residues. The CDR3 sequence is CASSPRNSNEQFF. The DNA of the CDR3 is TGTGCCAGCAGCCCCCGGAACAGCAATGAGCAGTTCTTC.

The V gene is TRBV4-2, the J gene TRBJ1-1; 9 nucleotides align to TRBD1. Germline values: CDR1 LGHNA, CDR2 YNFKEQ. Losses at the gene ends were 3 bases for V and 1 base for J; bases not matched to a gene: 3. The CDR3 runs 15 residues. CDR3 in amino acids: CASSQPGQGNTEAFF. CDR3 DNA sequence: TGTGCCAGCAGCCAGCCGGGACAGGGGAACACTGAAGCTTTCTTT.

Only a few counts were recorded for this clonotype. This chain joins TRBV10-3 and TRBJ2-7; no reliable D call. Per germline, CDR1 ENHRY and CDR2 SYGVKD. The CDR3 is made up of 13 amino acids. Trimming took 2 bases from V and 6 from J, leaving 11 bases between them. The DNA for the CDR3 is TGTGCCATCAGTGAGGAATGGAGACGCGAGCAGTACTTC. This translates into CAISEEWRREQYF.

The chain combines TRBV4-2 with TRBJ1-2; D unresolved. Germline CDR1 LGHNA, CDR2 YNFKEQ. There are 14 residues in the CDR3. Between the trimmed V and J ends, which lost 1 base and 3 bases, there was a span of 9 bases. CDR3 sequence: CASSQVRPDYGYTF. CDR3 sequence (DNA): TGTGCCAGCAGCCAAGTACGACCCGACTATGGCTACACCTTC.

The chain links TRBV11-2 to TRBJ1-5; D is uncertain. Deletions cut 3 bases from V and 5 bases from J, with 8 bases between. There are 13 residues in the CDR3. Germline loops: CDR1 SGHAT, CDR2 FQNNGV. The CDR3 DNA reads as TGTGCCAGCAGCTTTAACCCGGATCAGCCCCAGCATTTT. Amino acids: CASSFNPDQPQHF.

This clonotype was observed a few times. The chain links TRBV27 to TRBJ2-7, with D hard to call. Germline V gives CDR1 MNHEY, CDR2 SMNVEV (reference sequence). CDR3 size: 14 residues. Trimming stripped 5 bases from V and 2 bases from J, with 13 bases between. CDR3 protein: CASSPRARTYEQYF. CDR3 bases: TGTGCCAGCAGTCCCCGGGCCCGAACCTACGAGCAGTACTTC.

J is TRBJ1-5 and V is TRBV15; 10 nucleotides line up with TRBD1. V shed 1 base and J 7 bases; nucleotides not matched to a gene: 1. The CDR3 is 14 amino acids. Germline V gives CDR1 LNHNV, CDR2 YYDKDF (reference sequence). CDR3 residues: CATSRGTGGQPQHF. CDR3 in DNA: TGTGCCACCAGCAGAGGGACAGGGGGACAGCCCCAGCATTTT.

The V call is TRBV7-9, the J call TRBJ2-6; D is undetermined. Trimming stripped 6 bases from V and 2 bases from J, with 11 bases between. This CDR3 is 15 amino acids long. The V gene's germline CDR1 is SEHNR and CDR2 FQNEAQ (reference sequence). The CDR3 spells CASSFGSTGANVLTF. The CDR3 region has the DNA TGTGCCAGCAGTTTCGGGTCGACTGGGGCCAACGTCCTGACTTTC. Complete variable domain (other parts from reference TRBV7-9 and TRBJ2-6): DTGVSQNPRHKITKRGQNVTFRCDPISEHNRLYWYRQTLGQGPEFLTYFQNEAQLEKSRLLSDRFSAERPKGSFSTLEIQRTEQGDSAMYLCASSFGSTGANVLTFGAGSRLTVL.

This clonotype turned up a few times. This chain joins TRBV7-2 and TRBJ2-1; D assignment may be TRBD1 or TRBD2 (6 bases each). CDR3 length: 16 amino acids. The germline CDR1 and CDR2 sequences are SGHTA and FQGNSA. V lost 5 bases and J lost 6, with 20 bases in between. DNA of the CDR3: TGTGCCAGCAGCCCGGGCGGGACAACCCGCGGCAATGAGCAGTTCTTC. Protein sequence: CASSPGGTTRGNEQFF.

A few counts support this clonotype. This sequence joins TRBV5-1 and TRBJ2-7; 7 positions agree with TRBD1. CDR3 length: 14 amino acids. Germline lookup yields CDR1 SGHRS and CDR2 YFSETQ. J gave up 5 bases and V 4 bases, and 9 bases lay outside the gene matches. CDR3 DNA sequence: TGCGCCAGCAGCCCGCAGACAGGGTCGGACGAGCAGTACTTC. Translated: CASSPQTGSDEQYF. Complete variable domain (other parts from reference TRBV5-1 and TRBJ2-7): KAGVTQTPRYLIKTRGQQVTLSCSPISGHRSVSWYQQTPGQGLQFLFEYFSETQRNKGNFPGRFSGRQFSNSRSEMNVSTLELGDSALYLCASSPQTGSDEQYFGPGTRLTVT.

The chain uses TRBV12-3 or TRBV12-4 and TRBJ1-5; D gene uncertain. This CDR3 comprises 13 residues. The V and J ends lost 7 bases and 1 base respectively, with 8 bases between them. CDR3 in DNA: TGTGCCAGCAACCTGGGGAGCAATCAGCCCCAGCATTTT. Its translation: CASNLGSNQPQHF.

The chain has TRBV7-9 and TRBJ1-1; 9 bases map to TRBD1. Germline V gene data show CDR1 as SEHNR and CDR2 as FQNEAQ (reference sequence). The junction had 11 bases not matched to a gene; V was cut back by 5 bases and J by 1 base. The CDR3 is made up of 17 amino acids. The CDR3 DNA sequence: TGTGCCAGCAGCGCCCGGGACAGGGAGTTGGGGAACACTGAAGCTTTCTTT. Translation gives CASSARDRELGNTEAFF.

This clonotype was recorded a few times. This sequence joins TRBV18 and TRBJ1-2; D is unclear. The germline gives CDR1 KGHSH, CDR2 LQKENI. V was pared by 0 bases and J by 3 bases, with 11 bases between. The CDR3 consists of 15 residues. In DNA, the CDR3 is TGTGCCAGCTCACCACCCGAGGGCAAAGACTATGGCTACACCTTC. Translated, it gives CASSPPEGKDYGYTF.

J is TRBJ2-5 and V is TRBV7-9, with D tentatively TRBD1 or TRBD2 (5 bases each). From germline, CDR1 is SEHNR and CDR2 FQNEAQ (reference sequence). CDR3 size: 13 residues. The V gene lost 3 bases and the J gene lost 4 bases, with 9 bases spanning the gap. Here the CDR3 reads CASSFGARETQYF. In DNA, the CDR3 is TGTGCCAGCAGCTTCGGGGCCCGAGAGACCCAGTACTTC.

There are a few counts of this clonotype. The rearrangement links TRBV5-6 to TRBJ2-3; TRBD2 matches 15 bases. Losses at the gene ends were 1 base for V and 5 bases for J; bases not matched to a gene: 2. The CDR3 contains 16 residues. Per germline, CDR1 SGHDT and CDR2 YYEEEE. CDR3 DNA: TGTGCCAGCAGCTTGAGGACTAGCGGGAGGGTAGATACGCAGTATTTT. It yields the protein CASSLRTSGRVDTQYF.

The DNA for the CDR3 is TGTGCCAGCACCGCCAACACTGAAGCTTTCTTT. This translates into CASTANTEAFF. J is TRBJ1-1 and V is TRBV12-3 or TRBV12-4; D unclear. This CDR3 comprises 11 residues. The V end was cut by 7 bases, the J end by 2 bases, with 5 bases between.

In DNA, the CDR3 is TGCAGCGCTACCGGGGGTAACTCCTACGAGCAGTACTTC. This sequence encodes CSATGGNSYEQYF. V gene TRBV29-1 combines with J gene TRBJ2-7, with a possible D match to TRBD2 (6 bases). CDR1 and CDR2 from the germline V gene are SQVTM and ANQGSEA. Trimming shortened V by 7 bases and J by 0 bases, and 13 bases separated the two germline ends. This CDR3 is 13 amino acids long.

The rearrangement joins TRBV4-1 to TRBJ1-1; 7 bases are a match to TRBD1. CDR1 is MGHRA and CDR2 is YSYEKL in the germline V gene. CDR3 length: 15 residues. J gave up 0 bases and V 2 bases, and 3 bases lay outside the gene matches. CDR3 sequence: CASSQPGQLNTEAFF. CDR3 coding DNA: TGCGCCAGCAGCCAACCGGGACAGCTGAACACTGAAGCTTTCTTT.

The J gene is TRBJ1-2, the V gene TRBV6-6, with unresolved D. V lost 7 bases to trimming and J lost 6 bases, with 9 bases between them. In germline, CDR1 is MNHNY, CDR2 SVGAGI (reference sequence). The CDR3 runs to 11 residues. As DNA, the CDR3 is TGTGCCAGCAATCACCGGGATGGCTACACCTTC. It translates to CASNHRDGYTF.

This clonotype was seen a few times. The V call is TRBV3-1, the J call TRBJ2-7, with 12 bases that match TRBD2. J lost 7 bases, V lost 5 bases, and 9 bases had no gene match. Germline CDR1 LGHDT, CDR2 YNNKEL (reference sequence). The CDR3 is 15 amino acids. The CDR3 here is CASSRGLAGAGEQYF. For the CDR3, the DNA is TGTGCCAGCAGCAGGGGACTAGCGGGCGCCGGGGAGCAGTACTTC.

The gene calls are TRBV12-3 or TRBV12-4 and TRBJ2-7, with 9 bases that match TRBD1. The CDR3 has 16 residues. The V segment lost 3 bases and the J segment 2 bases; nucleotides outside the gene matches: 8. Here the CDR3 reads CASSFLPGQGTYEQYF. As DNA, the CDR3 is TGTGCCAGCAGTTTTCTGCCTGGACAGGGGACCTACGAGCAGTACTTC.